Listed here are 9 T cell receptor beta chains from one sample, sequenced in a study of read filtering for tumor transcriptome and immune sequencing. From 350 to 500 ng of RNA, a library with molecular barcoded alpha/delta and beta/gamma adaptors was made. TCRdb re-derived calls from the reads in MiXCR, one entry per CDR3 protein. Seen here are roughly 56,000 distinct CDR3 sequences, about a fifth observed once, and the top ten hold 11% to 15%. Sequenced sample: a population of CD138-negative cells sorted from bone marrow. The receptors originated from a donor at least 40 years old with multiple myeloma.

This clonotype was observed a handful of times. A read error may be the cause here, since a much bigger clone is one base away. The chain is built from TRBV7-2 and TRBJ1-1; TRBD1 is a possible D gene (5 bases). This CDR3 has 13 amino acids. In germline, CDR1 is SGHTA, CDR2 FQGNSA. CDR3 protein: CASSLARGKEASF. The CDR3 DNA reads as TGTGCCAGCAGCTTAGCTAGGGGCAAAGAAGCTTCCTTT.

This sequence joins TRBV29-1 and TRBJ2-7; D not resolved. CDR3 length: 13 residues. The V gene lost 4 bases and the J gene lost 2 bases, with 12 bases spanning the gap. Germline V gene sequence: CDR1 SQVTM, CDR2 ANQGSEA. The CDR3 DNA is TGCAGCGTTGGAGGCGACGGTGCCTACGAGCAGTACTTC. Protein product: CSVGGDGAYEQYF.

This clonotype showed up many times. The chain has TRBV7-4 and TRBJ2-2; tentatively, D is TRBD2 (6 bases). This CDR3 region has 16 residues. Looked up from germline, CDR1 is SGHVT and CDR2 is SQSDAQ. The V end lost 2 bases, the J end lost 3 bases, and 13 bases lay between the germline ends. In DNA, the CDR3 is TGTGCCAGCAGCTTAAACGGGGGACCAGACACCGGGGAGCTGTTTTTT. This sequence encodes CASSLNGGPDTGELFF.

This clonotype has a count of ten or more. The chain combines TRBV18 with TRBJ2-1; 9 bases map to TRBD2. The V gene end was trimmed by 2 bases and the J gene end by 6 bases; junction bases not matched to a gene: 5. Germline assignment: CDR1 KGHSH and CDR2 LQKENI. This CDR3 contains 15 residues. This CDR3 reads CASSPLREGGNEQFF. For the CDR3, the DNA is TGTGCCAGCTCACCATTGCGGGAGGGAGGCAATGAGCAGTTCTTC.

The CDR3 bases are TGCGCCAGCAGCCAGGAGCTCCTCCACACTGAAGCTTTCTTT. Encoded protein: CASSQELLHTEAFF. The chain is built from TRBV5-1 and TRBJ1-1; D gene ambiguous. V lost 4 bases and J lost 3, with 13 bases in between. The CDR3 has 14 residues. Germline loops: CDR1 SGHRS, CDR2 YFSETQ.

With respect to this clonotype: A read error may be the cause here, since a much bigger clone is one base away. The CDR3 spells CSANRPADTQYF. CDR3 DNA: TGCAGTGCTAACCGGCCCGCAGATACGCAGTATTTT. V is TRBV20-1 and J is TRBJ2-3; D remains unclear. The CDR3 spans 12 residues. Germline V gives CDR1 DFQATT, CDR2 SNEGSKA (reference sequence). Trimming removed 4 bases from V and 4 bases from J, with 9 bases in between.

This clonotype has at least ten counts. This rearrangement joins TRBV5-1 to TRBJ2-1, with TRBD2 matching 13 bases. V gave up 1 base and J gave up 4 bases; unmatched junction bases: 5. Per germline, CDR1 SGHRS and CDR2 YFSETQ. The CDR3 covers 17 residues. The CDR3 loop is CASSLLPGLAGYNEQFF. As DNA, the CDR3 is TGCGCCAGCAGCTTGTTGCCGGGACTAGCGGGGTACAATGAGCAGTTCTTC.

This clonotype was counted at least ten times. The V and J genes are TRBV12-3 or TRBV12-4 and TRBJ2-2; 7 bases map to TRBD1. The CDR3 runs 16 residues. With V trimmed by 3 bases and J by 6 bases, 10 bases remained unmatched. The CDR3 DNA sequence: TGTGCCAGCAGTTTGCATGGGACAGCGATCGCCGGGGAGCTGTTTTTT. It encodes CASSLHGTAIAGELFF.

This clonotype occurred a few times. Just one base apart from a much larger clone, this may be a read error. This sequence joins TRBV9 and TRBJ2-2; D perhaps matches TRBD2 (6 bases). CDR1 is SGDLS, CDR2 YYNGEE, per germline. The CDR3 runs to 15 residues. The V end lost 2 bases, the J end lost 6 bases, and 14 bases lay between the germline ends. The CDR3 loop is CASSVSGWASGELFF. In DNA form, the CDR3 reads TGTGCCAGCAGCGTGAGCGGGTGGGCCTCCGGGGAGCTGTTTTTT.